The 27 T cell receptor beta chains presented below share a single source sample, sequenced in a study of breast tumors, draining lymph nodes, adjacent tissues. Samples came from axillary lymph nodes draining the breast cancer. TCRdb re-called the multiplex PCR reads with MiXCR, one entry per CDR3 protein. Counted here are approximately 89,000 distinct CDR3 sequences, roughly 29% occurring once; the ten biggest clones make up more than 7%. Sequenced: axillary lymph node tissue. These TCRs come from a female donor with breast cancer. Some clones in this sample may be carry-over from other donors' samples.

DNA of the CDR3: TGTGCCAGCAGCTTTATCCCGGACAGGGGGAAATCACCCCTCCACTTT. This gives the protein CASSFIPDRGKSPLHF. The rearrangement uses TRBV7-9 and TRBJ1-6, with 10 bases aligning to TRBD1. V shed 3 bases, J shed 10 bases, and the junction held 9 bases outside the gene matches. This CDR3 contains 16 residues. The germline V gene has CDR1 SEHNR and CDR2 FQNEAQ (reference sequence).

This clonotype was found many times. The V gene is TRBV20-1, the J gene TRBJ2-3; D may be TRBD2 (6 bases). This CDR3 region has 14 residues. Germline V gives CDR1 DFQATT, CDR2 SNEGSKA (reference sequence). V dropped 1 base and J dropped 2 bases, with 10 bases sitting between them. The CDR3 bases are TGCAGTGCTAGAGCCGGCGGGGCCACAGATACGCAGTATTTT. Its translation: CSARAGGATDTQYF.

Turning to this clonotype: It may be a read error: a sequence one base away is much more abundant. J is TRBJ2-5 and V is TRBV5-6, with 7 bases identical to TRBD1. The CDR3 length is 13 residues. Germline trimming cut 6 bases from V and 6 bases from J; bases unmatched to any gene: 8. The germline V gene encodes CDR1 SGHDT and CDR2 YYEEEE. The CDR3 nucleotides are TGTGCCAGCACAAGACAGGGTGCACAGACCCAGTACTTC. Its protein product is CASTRQGAQTQYF.

This clonotype was seen repeatedly, ten times or more. The V gene is TRBV27, the J gene TRBJ1-3, with no clear D. This CDR3 is built from 13 residues. Per the germline V gene, CDR1 is MNHEY and CDR2 is SMNVEV (reference sequence). Trimming pared 5 bases from V and 2 bases from J, leaving 7 bases between. CDR3 protein: CASSARAGNTIYF. As DNA, the CDR3 is TGTGCCAGCAGTGCCCGAGCTGGAAACACCATATATTTT.

This clonotype was observed at least ten times. V gene TRBV27 combines with J gene TRBJ1-6; maybe TRBD1 (6 bases). This CDR3 has 13 residues. Germline CDR1 reads MNHEY; CDR2 reads SMNVEV (reference sequence). Trimming left V 3 bases short and J 7 bases short, with 7 bases between. DNA of the CDR3: TGTGCCAGCAGTTTCCAGGGGAATTCACCCCTCCACTTT. It codes for CASSFQGNSPLHF.

This clonotype was seen many times. The chain is built from TRBV2 and TRBJ2-7; 12 nucleotides match TRBD2. The CDR3 has 15 residues. The germline V gene has CDR1 SNHLY and CDR2 FYNNEI. The J segment lost 5 bases and the V segment lost 5 bases, leaving 7 bases of the junction unmatched. The DNA of the CDR3 is TGTGCCAGCAGTTTAACTAGCGGGAGGATGGACGAGCAGTACTTC. As protein: CASSLTSGRMDEQYF. The full variable domain, its missing parts supplied by reference TRBV2 and TRBJ2-7, is EPEVTQTPSHQVTQMGQEVILRCVPISNHLYFYWYRQILGQKVEFLVSFYNNEISEKSEIFDDQFSVERPDGSNFTLKIRSTKLEDSAMYFCASSLTSGRMDEQYFGPGTRLTVT.

V is TRBV30 and J is TRBJ1-4, with D unresolved. V lost 0 bases to trimming and J lost 11 bases, with 13 bases between them. CDR3 length: 13 amino acids. Germline V gene lookup returns CDR1 GTSNPN and CDR2 SVGIG (reference sequence). The CDR3 nucleotides are TGTGCCTGGAGTGTTGCGAAGAGAGGGAAACTGTTTTTT. This sequence encodes CAWSVAKRGKLFF.

This clonotype has just a few counts. The chain carries TRBV4-3 and TRBJ1-1; D gene unclear. The CDR3 spans 14 residues. Germline assignment: CDR1 LGHNA and CDR2 YSLEER. Deletions cut 2 bases from V and 4 bases from J, with 11 bases between. CDR3 in DNA: TGCGCCAGCAGCCAATCTTCAGTGCGCACTGAAGCTTTCTTT. Amino acids: CASSQSSVRTEAFF.

This clonotype was recorded at least ten times. The chain couples TRBV15 to TRBJ2-7, with TRBD2 matching over 10 bases. CDR1 is LNHNV and CDR2 is YYDKDF in the germline V gene (reference sequence). The CDR3 totals 17 residues. The trim removed 0 bases at V and 3 bases at J, leaving 8 bases unmatched. CDR3 in DNA: TGTGCCACCAGCAGAGATCTCCGGACTAGCGGTTTCTACGAGCAGTACTTC. Translating it yields CATSRDLRTSGFYEQYF.

The chain employs TRBV20-1 and TRBJ2-7, with D perhaps TRBD1 or TRBD2 (5 bases each). The CDR3 loop spans 15 amino acids. CDR1 is DFQATT, CDR2 SNEGSKA, per germline (reference sequence). V was clipped by 1 base and J by 0 bases, with 13 bases between them. CDR3 sequence (DNA): TGCAGTGCTAGAGGTCAGGGACCCTCCTCCTACGAGCAGTACTTC. Translation: CSARGQGPSSYEQYF.

In regard to this clonotype: This may arise from a read error, as a much more abundant clone is one base away. The CDR3 carries no conserved terminal phenylalanine or tryptophan, so it likely arises from a read error. The DNA for the CDR3 is TGCGCCAGCAGCTCCGGGCAGTTGAACGCGCAGTACCTC. Its protein product is CASSSGQLNAQYL. The chain uses TRBV5-1 and TRBJ2-7, with D unclear. The CDR3 has 13 amino acids. The V gene lost 3 bases and the J gene lost 9 bases, with 16 bases spanning the gap. Germline CDR1 and CDR2: SGHRS and YFSETQ.

This clonotype was counted ten times or more. The chain is built from TRBV4-3 and TRBJ2-1; D may correspond to TRBD1 or TRBD2 (5 bases each). The CDR3 length is 16 residues. V lost 0 bases and J 8 bases, leaving 17 bases between the germline ends. Per germline, CDR1 LGHNA and CDR2 YSLEER. CDR3 sequence: CASSQDVGTGFDEQFF. The CDR3 DNA is TGCGCCAGCAGCCAAGATGTAGGGACGGGATTCGATGAGCAGTTCTTC.

This clonotype was detected many times. This rearrangement joins TRBV28 to TRBJ2-7; D not resolved. In germline, CDR1 is MDHEN, CDR2 SYDVKM. Trimming took off 8 bases at V and 2 bases at J, with 13 bases between the two ends. The CDR3 contains 13 residues. CDR3 bases: TGTGCCAGCCTCTCCGGCAGCCCCTACGAGCAGTACTTC. It codes for CASLSGSPYEQYF.

This clonotype was observed a handful of times. This chain connects TRBV27 to TRBJ2-1, with 8 bases matching TRBD2. Germline CDR1 MNHEY, CDR2 SMNVEV (reference sequence). The CDR3 totals 16 residues. After removal of 4 bases from V and 7 bases from J, the junction contained 12 bases not matched to a gene. The DNA for the CDR3 is TGTGCCAGCAGTTCCCCTGGGACTAGTGGTCATAATGAGCAGTTCTTC. Encoded protein: CASSSPGTSGHNEQFF.

With respect to this clonotype: Given a much more abundant clone one base away, this may be a read error. V and J are TRBV7-9 and TRBJ2-5; 8 bases agree with TRBD2. Germline V gives CDR1 SEHNR, CDR2 FQNEAQ (reference sequence). Trimming took 1 base from V and 9 from J; bases not matched to a gene: 16. This CDR3 region has 17 residues. The CDR3 DNA reads as TGTGCCAGCAGCTTAGTCGGTAGCGGGACGGTCTGGGAGCCCCAGTACTTC. Protein: CASSLVGSGTVWEPQYF. Full variable domain (remainder filled in from reference TRBV7-9 and TRBJ2-5): DTGVSQNPRHKITKRGQNVTFRCDPISEHNRLYWYRQTLGQGPEFLTYFQNEAQLEKSRLLSDRFSAERPKGSFSTLEIQRTEQGDSAMYLCASSLVGSGTVWEPQYFGPGTRLLVL.

Comment on this clonotype: Because the CDR3's place on the DNA is in doubt, the DNA is left out and the CDR3 is given as listed by TCRdb. The gene calls are TRBV7-2 and TRBJ2-1. Counting both end residues, the CDR3 totals 19 amino acids. The germline CDR1 and CDR2 sequences are SGHTA and FQGNSA. The CDR3 reads CASSPLCASSKPAYNEQFF.

This clonotype was counted ten times or more. A much larger clone differs from this one at a single base, so this may be a read error. No conserved phenylalanine or tryptophan is present at the end of the CDR3, so a read error is the likely explanation. The chain joins TRBV20-1 to TRBJ2-7; D is unclear. Germline CDR1 DFQATT, CDR2 SNEGSKA (reference sequence). This CDR3 has 10 residues. Trimming left V 6 bases short and J 4 bases short, with 7 bases between. The CDR3 region has the DNA TGCAGTGCCGAATCTTACGAGCAGTACTCC. This gives the protein CSAESYEQYS.

The chain recombines TRBV7-8 with TRBJ2-7, with D unclear. V was pared by 8 bases and J by 4 bases, with 9 bases between. In germline, CDR1 is SGHVS, CDR2 FQNEAQ. The CDR3 runs 11 residues. The CDR3 loop is CASPLRYEQYF. CDR3 nucleotide sequence: TGTGCCAGCCCTCTAAGGTACGAGCAGTACTTC.

This clonotype turned up a few times. The chain joins TRBV7-2 to TRBJ2-4; maybe TRBD1 (5 bases). Per the germline V gene, CDR1 is SGHTA and CDR2 is FQGNSA. The CDR3 covers 16 residues. V lost 5 bases, J lost 0 bases, and 14 bases lay in between. The CDR3 DNA sequence: TGTGCCAGCAGCCCAAGACAGATACTAGCCAAAAACATTCAGTACTTC. Translating it yields CASSPRQILAKNIQYF. Variable domain in full (rest from reference TRBV7-2 and TRBJ2-4): GAGVSQSPSNKVTEKGKDVELRCDPISGHTALYWYRQSLGQGLEFLIYFQGNSAPDKSGLPSDRFSAERTGGSVSTLTIQRTQQEDSAVYLCASSPRQILAKNIQYFGAGTRLSVL.

A note on this clonotype: This may come from a read error, since a much larger clone is one base off. This chain uses TRBV4-1 with TRBJ2-1; 9 nucleotides agree with TRBD2. There are 17 residues in the CDR3. The germline CDR1 and CDR2 sequences are MGHRA and YSYEKL. CDR3 sequence reads: CASSQDRSGGSHNEQSF. CDR3 coding DNA: TGCGCCAGCAGCCAAGATCGGAGCGGGGGGTCCCACAATGAGCAGTCCTTC.

V and J are TRBV3-1 and TRBJ1-2; D not certain. With 5 bases removed from V and 8 bases from J, the gap between germline ends came to 15 bases. The germline V gene has CDR1 LGHDT and CDR2 YNNKEL (reference sequence). This CDR3 has 13 residues. CDR3 in amino acids: CASSLIEGRGYTF. The CDR3 coding sequence is TGTGCCAGCAGCTTAATCGAGGGCAGAGGCTACACCTTC. The whole variable domain, filled in from reference TRBV3-1 and TRBJ1-2, reads DTAVSQTPKYLVTQMGNDKSIKCEQNLGHDTMYWYKQDSKKFLKIMFSYNNKELIINETVPNRFSPKSPDKAHLNLHINSLELGDSAVYFCASSLIEGRGYTFGSGTRLTVV.

V usage is TRBV15 and J usage is TRBJ2-7; D call uncertain. The V gene's germline CDR1 is LNHNV and CDR2 YYDKDF (reference sequence). Trimming cost V 3 bases and J 0 bases, with 12 bases left between them. The CDR3 is made up of 15 amino acids. The CDR3 is CATSSQDINSYEQYF. The CDR3 DNA reads TGTGCCACCAGCAGCCAAGATATCAACTCCTACGAGCAGTACTTC.

This chain joins TRBV5-6 and TRBJ2-5; D call uncertain. This CDR3 spans 15 amino acids. V was shortened by 4 bases and J by 4 bases, with 17 bases between the two germline ends. The germline V gene has CDR1 SGHDT and CDR2 YYEEEE. The CDR3 loop reads CASSAARPALETQYF. The CDR3 DNA reads as TGTGCCAGCAGCGCGGCGCGACCAGCGTTAGAGACCCAGTACTTC.

This clonotype was seen repeatedly, ten times or more. A much larger clonotype is one base distant, so this may be a read error. The CDR3 DNA is TGTGCCAGCAGCTTAAGCAGTTCTACCTATGGCTACACCTTC. This translates into CASSLSSSTYGYTF. The chain carries TRBV11-3 and TRBJ1-2; no definite D call. CDR1 is SGHNT and CDR2 is YENEEA in the germline V gene. V lost 2 bases to trimming and J lost 4 bases, with 11 bases between them. The CDR3 is made up of 14 amino acids.

Note on this clonotype: One base away lies a much larger clone, so this may be a sequencing read error. The chain combines TRBV6-5 with TRBJ2-7, with TRBD2 matching over 12 bases. The CDR3 length is 15 residues. Looked up from germline, CDR1 is MNHEY and CDR2 is SVGAGI. V gave up 4 bases and J gave up 7 bases; unmatched junction bases: 8. This chain's CDR3 is CASSSRLAGVNEQYF. CDR3 sequence (DNA): TGTGCCAGCAGTTCCAGACTAGCGGGAGTCAATGAGCAGTACTTC.

The V and J genes are TRBV19 and TRBJ1-1, with D hard to call. Trimming took 2 bases from V and 6 from J, leaving 13 bases between them. The CDR3 loop spans 14 amino acids. The germline V gene encodes CDR1 LNHDA and CDR2 SQIVND (reference sequence). The DNA of the CDR3 is TGTGCCAGTAGTATAATCGAGTTGAGGTCTGAAGCTTTCTTT. Translated, it gives CASSIIELRSEAFF. The whole variable domain, remainder taken from reference TRBV19 and TRBJ1-1, is DGGITQSPKYLFRKEGQNVTLSCEQNLNHDAMYWYRQDPGQGLRLIYYSQIVNDFQKGDIAEGYSVSREKKESFPLTVTSAQKNPTAFYLCASSIIELRSEAFFGQGTRLTVV.

In its sample, this clonotype was seen many times. A much larger clonotype is one base distant, so this may be a read error. The chain links TRBV20-1 to TRBJ2-7; the D is unclear. This CDR3 is 14 amino acids long. The germline V gene has CDR1 DFQATT and CDR2 SNEGSKA (reference sequence). CDR3 bases: TGCAGTGCTAGAGCTGGCGGTGCGTCCTCCGAGCAGTACTTC. Residues: CSARAGGASSEQYF.